The T cell receptor (beta chain) under discussion was sequenced for a study of blood T cell repertoires in COVID-19. The overall study: T cells, B-cell-depleted T cells, or PBMCs supplied cDNA or gDNA.

Clones were read by immunoSEQ multiplex PCR, and TCRdb kept only the in-frame ones, dropping some. The sample holds a few hundred thousand clones, 70% to 90% seen once. This CDR3 comprises 17 residues. Trimming pared 6 bases from V and 4 bases from J, leaving 22 bases between. Germline assignment: CDR1 SNHLY and CDR2 FYNNEI. V gene TRBV2 combines with J gene TRBJ1-5; D is perhaps TRBD1 (5 bases). Source material: peripheral blood. The TCR originated in a man in his late teens or twenties with COVID-19, enrolled during active disease. The CDR3 nucleotides read TGTGCCAGCAGCCAATACGATACAGGAACTGGGAATCAGCCCCAGCATTTT. Its protein product is CASSQYDTGTGNQPQHF.